One and the same sample provided the 27 T cell receptor beta chains below, sequenced in a study of blood T cell repertoires in COVID-19. Libraries were prepared by immunoSEQ multiplex PCR; TCRdb keeps only in-frame clonotypes and omits some of them. The repertoire holds around 470,000 clones, with roughly 87% as singletons. Material: PBMCs or T cells enriched from blood (not recorded which). The receptors come from a man in his late teens or twenties who had recovered from COVID-19.

The chain has TRBV15 and TRBJ1-2; no definite D call. This CDR3 is 14 amino acids long. The germline V and J ends were trimmed by 0 bases and 4 bases, with 9 bases remaining between them. CDR1 LNHNV and CDR2 YYDKDF come from the germline V gene (reference sequence). In DNA form, the CDR3 reads TGTGCCACCAGCAGAGATGGGCAGTCCTATGGCTACACCTTC. It is translated as CATSRDGQSYGYTF.

The V call is TRBV24-1, the J call TRBJ2-1; 7 bases map to TRBD2. This CDR3 has 13 residues. V lost 7 bases to trimming and J lost 8 bases; unmatched junction nucleotides: 7. CDR1 is KGHDR and CDR2 is SFDVKD in the germline V gene. This chain's CDR3 is CATSTGGAYEQFF. The CDR3 DNA reads as TGTGCCACCAGCACGGGAGGAGCCTATGAGCAGTTCTTC.

The rearrangement joins TRBV11-2 to TRBJ1-2, with 11 bases identical to TRBD1. CDR3 length: 14 residues. V was clipped by 5 bases and J by 6 bases; unmatched bases: 5. Germline assignment: CDR1 SGHAT and CDR2 FQNNGV. CDR3 nucleotides: TGTGCCAGCAGCCCGACGGACAGGGGGCATGGCTACACCTTC. This translates into CASSPTDRGHGYTF.

The chain has TRBV4-2 and TRBJ2-7; 11 bases line up with TRBD2. Germline CDR1 is LGHNA and CDR2 is YNFKEQ. The V gene end was trimmed by 4 bases and the J gene end by 5 bases; junction bases not matched to a gene: 7. The CDR3 loop spans 15 amino acids. CDR3 coding DNA: TGTGCCAGCAGCCCAGAGGTGGGACTAGCGGACGAGCAGTACTTC. Translating it yields CASSPEVGLADEQYF.

The chain joins TRBV12-5 to TRBJ1-1; D is perhaps TRBD1 (5 bases). Trimming took 6 bases from V and 6 from J, leaving 8 bases between them. The CDR3 totals 11 residues. The V gene's germline CDR1 is LGHNT and CDR2 FRNRAP. CDR3 DNA: TGTGCTAGTGGGGGGGGAGCTGAAGCTTTCTTT. As protein: CASGGGAEAFF.

This chain joins TRBV9 and TRBJ1-1, with D hard to call. In germline, CDR1 is SGDLS, CDR2 YYNGEE. There are 14 residues in the CDR3. With 4 bases removed from V and 0 bases from J, the gap between germline ends came to 10 bases. The DNA of the CDR3 is TGTGCCAGCAGCCCCTCCGGGATGAACACTGAAGCTTTCTTT. It is translated as CASSPSGMNTEAFF.

The chain uses TRBV7-9 and TRBJ1-2, with D perhaps TRBD1 (6 bases). V lost 3 bases and J 5 bases, leaving 10 bases between the germline ends. Germline V gene lookup returns CDR1 SEHNR and CDR2 FQNEAQ (reference sequence). The CDR3 sequence is 13 residues long. CDR3 loop: CASSLGQVYGYTF. The CDR3 DNA reads TGTGCCAGCAGCTTGGGACAAGTGTATGGCTACACCTTC.

On this clone: The same CDR3 arises from other DNA sequences in this sample as well. The chain couples TRBV27 to TRBJ1-6; D uncertain. Between the trimmed V and J ends, which lost 3 bases and 7 bases, there was a span of 10 bases. The germline V gene encodes CDR1 MNHEY and CDR2 SMNVEV (reference sequence). The CDR3 has 14 amino acids. The CDR3 here is CASSFGQANSPLHF. CDR3 DNA: TGTGCCAGCAGTTTCGGTCAGGCGAATTCACCCCTCCACTTT.

The chain employs TRBV7-9 and TRBJ1-1; D not certain. Looked up from germline, CDR1 is SEHNR and CDR2 is FQNEAQ (reference sequence). V was clipped by 4 bases and J by 6 bases, with 15 bases between them. CDR3 length equals 14 residues. The CDR3 here is CASSSTGLRPEAFF. CDR3 nucleotide sequence: TGTGCCAGCAGCTCTACCGGACTCCGGCCTGAAGCTTTCTTT. The full variable domain, in which reference TRBV7-9 and TRBJ1-1 provide the parts outside the CDR3, is DTGVSQNPRHKITKRGQNVTFRCDPISEHNRLYWYRQTLGQGPEFLTYFQNEAQLEKSRLLSDRFSAERPKGSFSTLEIQRTEQGDSAMYLCASSSTGLRPEAFFGQGTRLTVV.

In its sample, this clone was seen once. The rearrangement joins TRBV6-5 to TRBJ2-5; D is perhaps TRBD2 (5 bases). With 3 bases removed from V and 5 bases from J, the gap between germline ends came to 13 bases. CDR3 length equals 14 residues. Per the germline V gene, CDR1 is MNHEY and CDR2 is SVGAGI. Here the CDR3 reads CASSYGGSGETQYF. The DNA for the CDR3 is TGTGCCAGCAGTTATGGCGGGTCGGGCGAGACCCAGTACTTC.

The chain joins TRBV5-1 to TRBJ2-1, with a weak D call TRBD2 (6 bases). The V end lost 4 bases, the J end lost 6 bases, and 20 bases lay between the germline ends. The V gene's germline CDR1 is SGHRS and CDR2 YFSETQ. There are 16 residues in the CDR3. The CDR3 sequence is CASSANPGARGNEQFF. The CDR3 bases are TGCGCCAGCAGCGCCAACCCCGGGGCGCGGGGCAATGAGCAGTTCTTC. Full variable domain (remainder filled in from reference TRBV5-1 and TRBJ2-1): KAGVTQTPRYLIKTRGQQVTLSCSPISGHRSVSWYQQTPGQGLQFLFEYFSETQRNKGNFPGRFSGRQFSNSRSEMNVSTLELGDSALYLCASSANPGARGNEQFFGPGTRLTVL.

The chain combines TRBV3-1 (or the pseudogene TRBV3-2) with TRBJ2-3; TRBD2 is a possible D gene (6 bases). Looked up from germline, CDR1 is LGHDT and CDR2 is YNNKEL (reference sequence). The CDR3 consists of 16 residues. Between the trimmed V and J ends, which lost 0 bases and 1 base, there was a span of 11 bases. CDR3 sequence reads: CASSQDPTGGTDTQYF. The DNA for the CDR3 is TGTGCCAGCAGCCAAGATCCGACGGGGGGCACAGATACGCAGTATTTT.

This sequence joins TRBV11-3 and TRBJ2-1; TRBD2 agrees at 9 bases. V gave up 4 bases and J gave up 6 bases; unmatched junction bases: 10. Per germline, CDR1 SGHNT and CDR2 YENEEA. The CDR3 loop spans 16 amino acids. The CDR3 protein is CASSSNVLAGLNEQFF. CDR3 bases: TGTGCCAGCAGCTCGAACGTCCTAGCGGGGCTCAATGAGCAGTTCTTC.

This chain links TRBV19 with TRBJ1-5; no definite D call. Germline values: CDR1 LNHDA, CDR2 SQIVND (reference sequence). Trimming stripped 4 bases from V and 0 bases from J, with 10 bases between. The CDR3 has 15 amino acids. This CDR3 is CASSRGVNSNQPQHF. The CDR3, as DNA: TGTGCCAGTAGTAGGGGAGTAAATAGCAATCAGCCCCAGCATTTT.

This chain links TRBV5-8 with TRBJ1-5; D is ambiguous. The CDR3 sequence is 13 residues long. V lost 3 bases and J lost 7, with 11 bases in between. Germline lookup yields CDR1 SGHTS and CDR2 YDEGEE. The CDR3 here is CASSSAGWQPQHF. The CDR3, as DNA: TGTGCCAGCAGCTCAGCAGGATGGCAGCCCCAGCATTTT.

The CDR3 nucleotides read TGTGCCAGCAGCCAATTTCCGGGGTCGGGCACCGGGGAGCTGTTTTTT. As protein: CASSQFPGSGTGELFF. The chain is built from TRBV4-2 and TRBJ2-2, with a weak D call TRBD2 (5 bases). This CDR3 spans 16 amino acids. V was cut by 2 bases and J by 4 bases, with 14 bases left in between. Germline assignment: CDR1 LGHNA and CDR2 YNFKEQ.

This rearrangement joins TRBV11-3 to TRBJ2-7; 12 positions agree with TRBD1. CDR3 size: 16 residues. Germline V gives CDR1 SGHNT, CDR2 YENEEA. The junction had 9 bases not matched to a gene; V was cut back by 4 bases and J by 5 bases. The CDR3 DNA is TGTGCCAGCAGCTCCCGGTCGGGACAGGGGGCCCACGAGCAGTACTTC. Translating it yields CASSSRSGQGAHEQYF.

The CDR3 loop reads CASSDGNSGGSFYEQYF. The CDR3 DNA reads as TGTGCCAGCAGTGACGGAAATAGCGGCGGGAGTTTTTACGAGCAGTACTTC. This chain uses TRBV6-1 with TRBJ2-7, with TRBD2 matching 7 bases. This CDR3 comprises 17 residues. With V trimmed by 3 bases and J by 4 bases, 15 bases remained unmatched. Per the germline V gene, CDR1 is MNHNS and CDR2 is SASEGT.

This chain connects TRBV30 to TRBJ1-5; 7 bases are shared with TRBD1. This CDR3 has 15 amino acids. From germline, CDR1 is GTSNPN and CDR2 SVGIG (reference sequence). After removal of 2 bases from V and 1 base from J, the junction contained 5 bases not matched to a gene. The CDR3 loop is CAWSTGVQSNQPQHF. Written as DNA, the CDR3 is TGTGCCTGGAGTACAGGGGTTCAGAGCAATCAGCCCCAGCATTTT.

This chain connects TRBV7-9 to TRBJ1-2; D is uncertain. CDR3 size: 11 residues. Germline V gene lookup returns CDR1 SEHNR and CDR2 FQNEAQ (reference sequence). Trimming left V 7 bases short and J 8 bases short, with 11 bases between. The CDR3 here is CASNRGGGYTF. The CDR3 nucleotides read TGTGCCAGCAACAGAGGAGGGGGCTACACCTTC.

This chain uses TRBV14 with TRBJ2-1; tentative D call: TRBD1 (6 bases). V was shortened by 3 bases and J by 5 bases, with 14 bases between the two germline ends. Germline-derived CDR1 and CDR2 are SGHDN and FVKESK. There are 15 residues in the CDR3. Here the CDR3 reads CASSHPDGGHNEQFF. The CDR3 DNA is TGTGCCAGCAGCCACCCCGATGGGGGCCACAATGAGCAGTTCTTC.

In this sample, this clone turned up many times. This rearrangement joins TRBV9 to TRBJ2-7; unclear D gene. V was clipped by 0 bases and J by 2 bases, with 6 bases between them. CDR1 SGDLS and CDR2 YYNGEE come from the germline V gene. This CDR3 has 13 amino acids. The CDR3 spells CASSVGSTYEQYF. The CDR3 nucleotides read TGTGCCAGCAGCGTAGGAAGCACCTACGAGCAGTACTTC.

This clone came up a few times. The chain employs TRBV6-4 and TRBJ2-6, with TRBD2 as a possible D gene (6 bases). The V and J ends lost 0 bases and 0 bases respectively, with 6 bases between them. Germline CDR1 MRHNA, CDR2 SNTAGT. The CDR3 contains 16 residues. The chain's CDR3 is CASSDSSGSGANVLTF. CDR3 DNA: TGTGCCAGCAGTGACTCTAGCGGCTCTGGGGCCAACGTCCTGACTTTC.

The chain has TRBV29-1 and TRBJ1-1; D gene uncertain. This CDR3 has 13 residues. V lost 3 bases and J 5 bases, leaving 13 bases between the germline ends. From germline, CDR1 is SQVTM and CDR2 ANQGSEA. Here the CDR3 reads CSVDQATGTEAFF. The CDR3 coding sequence is TGCAGCGTTGATCAGGCGACGGGGACTGAAGCTTTCTTT.

The chain joins TRBV19 to TRBJ2-7; TRBD2 might be the D (6 bases). The CDR3 has 15 residues. The germline V gene has CDR1 LNHDA and CDR2 SQIVND (reference sequence). V lost 5 bases and J lost 3, with 17 bases in between. Here the CDR3 DNA reads TGTGCCAGTAGTTCTCCCCGGGACTCCCACTACGAGCAGTACTTC. It is translated as CASSSPRDSHYEQYF.

J is TRBJ1-1 and V is TRBV11-3; D uncertain. Germline-derived CDR1 and CDR2 are SGHNT and YENEEA. Trimming pared 4 bases from V and 1 base from J, leaving 13 bases between. This CDR3 is 15 amino acids long. DNA for the CDR3: TGTGCCAGCAGCTCCCGCGGGGTGGCGAACACTGAAGCTTTCTTT. Encoded protein: CASSSRGVANTEAFF.

The CDR3 reads CASSLYPEVVGYTF. CDR3 DNA: TGTGCCAGCTCACTATATCCGGAGGTAGTCGGCTACACCTTC. The rearrangement uses TRBV18 and TRBJ1-2; no firm D call. The CDR3 length is 14 residues. Deletions cut 4 bases from V and 8 bases from J, with 17 bases between. CDR1 is KGHSH, CDR2 LQKENI, per germline.